This TCR beta chain comes out of a study of identical twins. The CDR3 consists of 11 residues. CDR1 and CDR2 from the germline V gene are SGHTA and FQGNSA. At least ten counts were recorded for this clonotype. Germline and junction disagree at one end, which may indicate a read error. A single record per CDR3 protein comes from TCRdb applying MiXCR to the 5' RACE reads. The table includes 600,000 to 700,000 distinct CDR3 sequences, around 20% detected once. These data were also filed under a second study, of T cells expressing NK-cell markers.

Input material: PBMCs. This clonotype was obtained from a woman aged 18-29 years in good health. This chain joins TRBV7-2 and TRBJ2-7; D gene unclear. In nucleotides, the CDR3 is TGTGCCAGCAGTTTAGTTAACGAGCAGTACTTC. Its translation: CASSLVNEQYF.